This T cell receptor beta chain is drawn from a study of T cell responses to AZD1222 COVID-19 vaccine. Regarding the study as a whole: Donors were largely white British and mainly female; clonal diversity was possibly underestimated. CD4 TCRs linked to vaccination spanned spike, dominating at 160-218 and 743-854. Just five to seven people given AZD1222 tested seropositive at baseline.

Generated by immunoSEQ multiplex PCR, the TCRdb table keeps only in-frame clones and is missing some. The table has more than 150,000 clones, over 75% seen once. This CDR3 comprises 13 residues. CDR1 is SGHTA, CDR2 FQGTGA, per germline. The ends were cut back, 3 bases at V and 8 bases at J, with 11 bases in the middle. About this clone itself: Its specificity is unknown.

The chain has TRBV7-3 and TRBJ2-1; tentative D call: TRBD2 (7 bases). Source: peripheral blood, taken on day 0 of AZD1222 vaccination. The receptor's source is an adult in good health. The CDR3 bases are TGTGCCAGCAGCTTTGGCGGGGGCGATGAGCAGTTCTTC. It specifies CASSFGGGDEQFF. The complete variable domain, with remaining parts taken from reference TRBV7-3 and TRBJ2-1, reads GAGVSQTPSNKVTEKGKYVELRCDPISGHTALYWYRQSLGQGPEFLIYFQGTGAADDSGLPNDRFFAVRPEGSVSTLKIQRTERGDSAVYLCASSFGGGDEQFFGPGTRLTVL.